This TCR beta chain is drawn from a study of OX40 agonist ivuxolimab in advanced cancers. This CDR3 spans 14 amino acids. Per the germline V gene, CDR1 is SQVTM and CDR2 is ANQGSEA. V lost 4 bases and J 0 bases, leaving 7 bases between the germline ends. Clones were sequenced by immunoSEQ multiplex PCR, and TCRdb holds only the in-frame ones, with some missing. The sample gives tens of thousands of clones, 85% to 90% of which show up once; 0.68% is in the top ten. This clone turned up a few times. This receptor was obtained from an adult with an advanced solid tumor such as melanoma, head and neck, liver or kidney cancer. Sample: CD4+ or CD8+ T cells sorted from blood, taken in a trial of the OX40 agonist ivuxolimab. This chain joins TRBV29-1 and TRBJ2-6; D is perhaps TRBD1 (6 bases). CDR3 in amino acids: CSVVGGSGANVLTF. The CDR3 DNA sequence: TGCAGCGTTGTAGGGGGCTCTGGGGCCAACGTCCTGACTTTC.